This T cell receptor beta chain was captured by sequencing in a study of blood T cell repertoires in COVID-19. Germline-derived CDR1 and CDR2 are MNHEY and SVGAGI. The V end was cut by 11 bases, the J end by 1 base, with 15 bases between. The CDR3 length is 14 residues. Method: immunoSEQ multiplex PCR; TCRdb's copy keeps in-frame clones and lacks some. Of 55,000 to 85,000 clones in the sample, approximately 79% were seen once. This clone has only one observation. Sample: peripheral blood. This sequence joins TRBV6-5 and TRBJ1-5; tentative D call: TRBD1 (5 bases). The sequence was collected from a man between 60 and 75 years old with active or convalescent COVID-19. CDR3 protein: CAVSTGNSNQPQHF. The CDR3 nucleotides read TGTGCCGTGTCAACAGGCAACAGCAATCAGCCCCAGCATTTT.